The clone carrying this T cell receptor (beta chain) was recorded a few times. Its antigen remains unidentified. This sample is part of a study of cytomegalovirus exposure and HLA in healthy donors. V dropped 4 bases and J dropped 6; count of bases not matched to a gene: 7. The CDR3 loop spans 14 amino acids. Germline CDR1 is SGHRS and CDR2 is YFSETQ. This PCR relied on a set of 60 Vbeta primers and 13 Jbeta primers. Method: immunoSEQ multiplex PCR; TCRdb's copy keeps in-frame clones and lacks some. This table holds 100,000 to 150,000 clones, 70% to 90% found once. Overall study findings and caveats: Presence/absence analyses assumed roughly uniform sequencing depth across donors.

What was sequenced was PBMCs. The chain links TRBV5-1 to TRBJ2-7; 10 bases agree with TRBD2. The receptor was isolated from a woman aged 40-49 years in good health and CMV-seropositive. The CDR3 nucleotides are TGCGCCAGCAGCCCTAGCGGGAGCCGCAGCGAGCAGTACTTC. Protein sequence: CASSPSGSRSEQYF.